The rows below give T cell receptor beta chains drawn from one sample of a study of response to subunit inactivated influenza vaccine. TCRdb re-analysed the RT-PCR reads in MiXCR, keeping a single row per CDR3 protein. Of about 650,000 distinct CDR3 sequences listed, around 14% are singletons. The material was PBMCs from blood, obtained roughly 12 days after vaccination. These receptors came from a man between 50 and 59 years old who received an inactivated influenza vaccine. CDR3s leave out the opening cysteine and the closing phenylalanine or tryptophan.

>TRBV12-3/TRBV12-4
ASSSRDRGWQPQH
>TRBV20-1
SAKWVGGTAQY
>TRBV6-2/TRBV6-3
ASSYQGTRETQY
>TRBV28
ASSLLGTSGAYNEQF
>TRBV20-1
SARGGAYGYT
>TRBV6-2/TRBV6-3
ASQPGQNSPLH
>TRBV6-2/TRBV6-3
ASSSAGPQY
>TRBV20-1
SAWTSGRGGELF
>TRBV7-2
ASRSGSLSYNEQF
>TRBV20-1
SASSSGGAHEQF
>TRBV7-9
ASSLGGAETPLH
>TRBV6-1
ASSIRVAKETQY
>TRBV5-6
ASSFFLGPSYEQN
>TRBV5-1
ASSLALQTYEQY
>TRBV12-3/TRBV12-4
ASSPSGDLLEQY
>TRBV7-8
ASSFTTSGNVETQY
>TRBV7-3
ASSPVGVKRETQY
>TRBV6-1
ASRGGAVGQPQH
>TRBV28
ASSPITISDGQTVDEAF
>TRBV7-2
ASSHRTSSTYEQY
>TRBV20-1
SARPAGGPYEQY
>TRBV19
ASSIVGSGGQPQH
>TRBV19
ASTMGTSGSYGNEQF
>TRBV7-2
ASSLVAGGVDTQY